These T cell receptor beta chains were read from a single sample in a study of OX40 agonist ivuxolimab in advanced cancers. Clones were sequenced by immunoSEQ multiplex PCR, and TCRdb holds only the in-frame ones, with some missing. The table includes about 31,000 clones, around 80% detected once. The starting material was CD4+ or CD8+ T cells sorted from blood, obtained in a trial of the OX40 agonist ivuxolimab. Receptors originate from an adult with an advanced solid tumor such as melanoma, head and neck, liver or kidney cancer. CDR3s leave out the opening cysteine and the closing phenylalanine or tryptophan. Rows give clone size only sometimes, using once, few, many, or a class for an expanded clone.

v_gene	len	abundance	j_gene	CDR3aa
TRBV21-1	13	-	TRBJ1-4	ASSRPFFSDEKLF
TRBV7-6	14	few	TRBJ2-3	ASSSIGGVSPDTQY
TRBV19	12	-	TRBJ1-6	ASSIGHYNSPLH
TRBV27	12	-	TRBJ1-2	ASRKGTGEYGYT
TRBV28	12	once	TRBJ1-4	ASSWTGRNEKLF
TRBV19	13	-	TRBJ1-5	ASSMQGENNQPQH
TRBV7-2	12	-	TRBJ2-2	ASSLTGDTGELF
TRBV5-5	12	-	TRBJ2-2	ASRSRGLTGELF
TRBV28	16	once	TRBJ2-3	ASSLGLGRGYRTDTQY
TRBV5-4	13	-	TRBJ2-3	ASSRTDRPTDTQY
TRBV7-9	10	-	TRBJ2-5	ASSTGRETQY
TRBV7-9	11	few	TRBJ1-5	ASSLGAGPPQH
TRBV4-3	13	-	TRBJ1-4	ASSQDWGPGEKLF
TRBV5-1	12	once	TRBJ2-5	ASSLVRQGETQY
TRBV4-2	13	-	TRBJ2-7	ASSQDQRGVSEQY
TRBV10-3	12	-	TRBJ2-1	AIGPEGSYNEQF
TRBV4-3	13	-	TRBJ2-5	ASSQGTGDGETQY
TRBV29-1	11	-	TRBJ1-2	SVTGAGQIGYT
TRBV30	12	-	TRBJ2-5	AYSIQGVSKTQY
TRBV28	12	-	TRBJ1-6	ASRWTGGNSPLH